This T cell receptor (beta chain) came from a study of regulatory T cells in long-lasting Graves disease. Study-wide results and limits: Persistent patients had more shared public clonotypes (2,741) than new patients (about 1,000).

In the case of this clonotype: Its antigen remains unidentified.

Researchers made TCR beta libraries by using iRepertoire HTBI primers and running Arm-PCR on CDR3 regions. TCRdb reanalysed the multiplex PCR reads using MiXCR and keeps one entry per CDR3 protein. Found here are 550,000 to 650,000 distinct CDR3 sequences, 15% to 20% of them singletons; the top ten hold around 11%. The CDR3 covers 15 residues. V was pared by 0 bases and J by 5 bases, with 15 bases between. CDR1 is SGDLS, CDR2 YYNGEE, per germline. Time point specified: newly diagnosed GD, antithyroid drugs for less than 3 months. TCR sequences were obtained from RNA taken from PBMCs. This sample was shared with a second study, whose subject was T cells in Graves' hyperthyroidism and ophthalmopathy. That investigation notes: Criteria for exclusion of patients were uncontrolled infection, other autoimmune disease, pregnancy or lactation.

The sequences come from peripheral blood mononuclear cells (PBMCs), collected at new diagnosis, from a patient treated with antithyroid drugs. The rearrangement links TRBV9 to TRBJ2-7; possibly TRBD2 for D (7 bases). The receptor was isolated from a man between 18 and 35 years old with Graves disease. Written as DNA, the CDR3 is TGTGCCAGCAGCGTAGTAGGGGGAGGGGCGGACGAGCAGTACTTC. As protein: CASSVVGGGADEQYF.